The 8 T cell receptor beta chains presented below share a single source sample, sequenced in a study of blood T cell repertoires in COVID-19. TCRdb's table, derived via immunoSEQ multiplex PCR, lists solely in-frame clones and lacks some. This table has roughly 150,000 clones, around nine tenths appearing once. What was sequenced was peripheral blood. Receptors originate from a woman of 80 years or more with COVID-19, enrolled during active disease.

The chain joins TRBV6-2 or TRBV6-3 to TRBJ2-3, with 7 nucleotides matching TRBD1. CDR1 and CDR2 from the germline V gene are MNHEY and SVGEGT. J lost 2 bases, V lost 2 bases, and 4 bases had no gene match. The CDR3 runs to 15 residues. The CDR3 loop is CASSYPGTVTDTQYF. The CDR3 DNA is TGTGCCAGCAGTTACCCCGGGACAGTCACAGATACGCAGTATTTT.

CDR3 coding DNA: TGTGCCAGCAGCGTAGATACAGGGGGCGGAAACACCATATATTTT. Protein sequence: CASSVDTGGGNTIYF. The V and J genes are TRBV9 and TRBJ1-3, with 9 bases aligning to TRBD1. This CDR3 is 15 amino acids long. The J segment lost 4 bases and the V segment lost 0 bases, leaving 2 bases of the junction unmatched. Germline values: CDR1 SGDLS, CDR2 YYNGEE.

The chain carries TRBV5-1 and TRBJ1-4; D gene unclear. Germline CDR1 and CDR2: SGHRS and YFSETQ. The CDR3 covers 14 residues. Trimming left V 2 bases short and J 8 bases short, with 13 bases between. CDR3 DNA: TGCGCCAGCAGCTTCTCCGCCCCGGGAGAAAAACTGTTTTTT. This encodes CASSFSAPGEKLFF.

The genes are TRBV9 and TRBJ2-1; a weak D match, TRBD2 (6 bases). This CDR3 has 13 amino acids. Germline loops: CDR1 SGDLS, CDR2 YYNGEE. The ends were cut back, 0 bases at V and 14 bases at J, with 15 bases in the middle. This chain's CDR3 is CASSVARLVKEFF. The CDR3 DNA follows: TGTGCCAGCAGCGTAGCTAGACTAGTAAAAGAGTTCTTC.

This clone was observed a single time. The chain uses TRBV27 and TRBJ2-5, with 8 bases matching TRBD2. Germline lookup yields CDR1 MNHEY and CDR2 SMNVEV (reference sequence). The junction had 4 bases not matched to a gene; V was cut back by 3 bases and J by 4 bases. This CDR3 spans 14 amino acids. CDR3 protein: CASSFGLAGETQYF. The CDR3 region has the DNA TGTGCCAGCAGTTTTGGACTAGCAGGAGAGACCCAGTACTTC.

The CDR3 sequence is CASRQTGVNQPQHF. As DNA, the CDR3 is TGTGCCAGCAGGCAGACGGGGGTCAATCAGCCCCAGCATTTT. This sequence joins TRBV25-1 and TRBJ1-5, with D tentatively TRBD1 (5 bases). V was clipped by 6 bases and J by 3 bases, with 12 bases between them. The CDR3 has 14 residues. Germline V gene lookup returns CDR1 MGHDK and CDR2 SYGVNS.

This chain links TRBV15 with TRBJ1-3, with D tentatively TRBD1 (5 bases). This CDR3 is 17 amino acids long. CDR1 and CDR2 (germline): LNHNV, YYDKDF (reference sequence). V was clipped by 3 bases and J by 0 bases, with 15 bases between them. CDR3 bases: TGTGCCACCAGCAGTAAGACCAGACAGAGCTCTGGAAACACCATATATTTT. Its protein product is CATSSKTRQSSGNTIYF.

The rearrangement joins TRBV28 to TRBJ2-1, with 10 positions matching TRBD2. This CDR3 has 15 residues. Germline V gene lookup returns CDR1 MDHEN and CDR2 SYDVKM. V shed 7 bases and J 6 bases; nucleotides not matched to a gene: 9. This CDR3 is CASTHDSGRRNEQFF. The CDR3 bases are TGTGCCAGCACCCATGATAGCGGGAGGCGCAATGAGCAGTTCTTC.